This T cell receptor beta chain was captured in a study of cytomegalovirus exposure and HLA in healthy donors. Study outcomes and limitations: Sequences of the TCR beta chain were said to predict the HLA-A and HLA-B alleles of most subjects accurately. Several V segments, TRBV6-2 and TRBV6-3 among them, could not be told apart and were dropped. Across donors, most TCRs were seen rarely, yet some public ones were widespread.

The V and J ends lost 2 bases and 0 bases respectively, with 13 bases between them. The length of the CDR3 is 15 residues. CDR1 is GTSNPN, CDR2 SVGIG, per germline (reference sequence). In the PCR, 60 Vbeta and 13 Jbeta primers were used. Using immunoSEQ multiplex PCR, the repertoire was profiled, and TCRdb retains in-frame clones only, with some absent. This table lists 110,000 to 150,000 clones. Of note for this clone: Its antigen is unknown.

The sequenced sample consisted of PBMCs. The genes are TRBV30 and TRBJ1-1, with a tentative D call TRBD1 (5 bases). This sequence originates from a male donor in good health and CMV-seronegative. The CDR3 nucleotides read TGTGCCTGGAGTCGGGGGGAGGTTATGAACACTGAAGCTTTCTTT. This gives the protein CAWSRGEVMNTEAFF.